One T cell receptor beta chain is described in this entry. The data originate from a study of blood T cell repertoires in COVID-19. Method: immunoSEQ multiplex PCR; TCRdb's copy keeps in-frame clones and lacks some. This sample yields some 180,000 clones, of which around four fifths are seen a single time; around 7% belongs to the top ten. The CDR3 extends over 14 amino acids. The J segment lost 3 bases and the V segment lost 5 bases, leaving 4 bases of the junction unmatched. Germline assignment: CDR1 MNHEY and CDR2 SMNVEV (reference sequence). This TCR was sampled from a woman aged 40 to 50 with COVID-19, enrolled during active disease. The rearrangement links TRBV27 to TRBJ1-2; 9 nucleotides agree with TRBD1. The sequenced sample was peripheral blood. The CDR3 spells CASSATGGHYGYTF. The DNA for the CDR3 is TGTGCCAGCAGTGCGACAGGGGGGCACTATGGCTACACCTTC.